This passage covers 15 T cell receptor beta chains from one sample sequenced in a study of response to subunit inactivated influenza vaccine. TCRdb reprocessed the RT-PCR reads with MiXCR, giving one entry per CDR3 protein. The sample lists about 160,000 distinct CDR3 sequences; about 11% were seen once. The sample consisted of non-naive T cells sorted from PBMCs, taken more than 35 days after vaccination. These receptor sequences come from a man aged 45-65 years who received an inactivated influenza vaccine.

In this sample, this clonotype is medium-sized. This sequence joins TRBV7-2 and TRBJ2-5, with 9 bases aligning to TRBD1. Germline V gene sequence: CDR1 SGHTA, CDR2 FQGNSA. The CDR3 extends over 16 amino acids. V shed 1 base and J 4 bases; nucleotides not matched to a gene: 7. CDR3 in amino acids: CASSLGGQGTPETQYF. CDR3 DNA sequence: TGTGCCAGCAGCTTAGGTGGACAGGGGACCCCAGAGACCCAGTACTTC.

A few counts support this clonotype. The CDR3 sequence: CASSQDRLLEQFF. The CDR3 nucleotides are TGCGCCAGCAGCCAAGACCGGCTGCTCGAGCAGTTCTTC. The chain links TRBV4-3 to TRBJ2-1; D remains unclear. CDR3 length: 13 amino acids. The ends were cut back, 0 bases at V and 10 bases at J, with 10 bases in the middle. Germline-derived CDR1 and CDR2 are LGHNA and YSLEER.

The chain joins TRBV2 to TRBJ2-7; D is possibly TRBD2 (6 bases). Germline CDR1 is SNHLY and CDR2 is FYNNEI. Trimming left V 6 bases short and J 0 bases short, with 18 bases between. The CDR3 covers 16 residues. The CDR3: CASRAGLQAISYEQYF. The CDR3 bases are TGTGCCAGCAGGGCGGGACTCCAGGCCATCTCCTACGAGCAGTACTTC.

The chain is built from TRBV5-6 and TRBJ2-7; possibly TRBD1 for D (6 bases). The germline gives CDR1 SGHDT, CDR2 YYEEEE. The CDR3 sequence is 14 residues long. Trimming shortened V by 5 bases and J by 3 bases, and 15 bases separated the two germline ends. In DNA form, the CDR3 reads TGTGCCAGCAGTCCCCAGGGGCAGAGCTACGAGCAGTACTTC. Translated: CASSPQGQSYEQYF.

The chain recombines TRBV6-5 with TRBJ2-1; D not certain. The V gene's germline CDR1 is MNHEY and CDR2 SVGAGI. Trimming stripped 6 bases from V and 6 bases from J, with 9 bases between. The CDR3 is 12 amino acids. The CDR3 loop reads CASRKGGNEQFF. In nucleotides, the CDR3 is TGTGCCAGCAGGAAAGGCGGCAATGAGCAGTTCTTC.

The rearrangement uses TRBV5-5 and TRBJ2-7; D may correspond to TRBD1 or TRBD2 (5 bases each). The CDR3 contains 13 residues. With 0 bases removed from V and 8 bases from J, the gap between germline ends came to 12 bases. Germline V gene lookup returns CDR1 SGHKS and CDR2 YYEKEE (reference sequence). CDR3 sequence: CASSLGDGLKQYF. DNA of the CDR3: TGTGCCAGCAGCTTGGGGGACGGGTTGAAGCAGTACTTC. Complete variable domain (other parts from reference TRBV5-5 and TRBJ2-7): DAGVTQSPTHLIKTRGQQVTLRCSPISGHKSVSWYQQVLGQGPQFIFQYYEKEERGRGNFPDRFSARQFPNYSSELNVNALLLGDSALYLCASSLGDGLKQYFGPGTRLTVT.

In its sample, this clonotype was seen many times. This chain links TRBV15 with TRBJ1-5, with 9 bases fitting TRBD1. CDR1 is LNHNV, CDR2 YYDKDF, per germline (reference sequence). CDR3 length: 16 residues. J lost 4 bases, V lost 1 base, and 5 bases had no gene match. The CDR3 spells CATSRVQGQGNQPQHF. DNA for the CDR3: TGTGCCACCAGCAGAGTTCAGGGACAGGGTAATCAGCCCCAGCATTTT.

This clonotype was counted only a few times. CDR3 amino acids: CASSLVSGVNYGYTF. CDR3 in DNA: TGTGCCAGCAGCTTAGTGTCAGGGGTTAACTATGGCTACACCTTC. V is TRBV7-2 and J is TRBJ1-2; a possible D gene is TRBD1 (6 bases). The V end lost 1 base, the J end lost 1 base, and 10 bases lay between the germline ends. Per the germline V gene, CDR1 is SGHTA and CDR2 is FQGNSA. This CDR3 comprises 15 residues.

At least ten counts were recorded for this clonotype. This chain joins TRBV6-1 and TRBJ2-1; 8 bases are shared with TRBD2. In germline, CDR1 is MNHNS, CDR2 SASEGT. The CDR3 has 15 amino acids. V gave up 6 bases and J gave up 0 bases; unmatched junction bases: 4. CDR3 in DNA: TGTGCCAGCAGATCCAGCGGGAGCTCCTACAATGAGCAGTTCTTC. It yields the protein CASRSSGSSYNEQFF.

Only a few counts were recorded for this clonotype. This sequence joins TRBV20-1 and TRBJ2-7; D tentatively reads TRBD1 or TRBD2 (5 bases each). The V and J ends lost 5 bases and 5 bases respectively, with 16 bases between them. Germline CDR1 reads DFQATT; CDR2 reads SNEGSKA (reference sequence). The CDR3 has 13 residues. CDR3 DNA: TGCAGTGCTCCCGACGGCAGGGACCACGAGCAGTACTTC. Translating it yields CSAPDGRDHEQYF.

This chain links TRBV11-2 with TRBJ1-6; no clear D. The CDR3 length is 13 residues. V dropped 0 bases and J dropped 7 bases, with 4 bases sitting between them. The germline V gene encodes CDR1 SGHAT and CDR2 FQNNGV. CDR3 residues: CASSLDPNSPLHF. For the CDR3, the DNA is TGTGCCAGCAGCTTAGATCCGAATTCACCCCTCCACTTT. Using reference TRBV11-2 and TRBJ1-6 for the parts outside the CDR3, the full variable domain is EAGVAQSPRYKIIEKRQSVAFWCNPISGHATLYWYQQILGQGPKLLIQFQNNGVVDDSQLPKDRFSAERLKGVDSTLKIQPAKLEDSAVYLCASSLDPNSPLHFGNGTRLTVT.

In its sample, this clonotype was seen many times. This chain connects TRBV27 to TRBJ2-1; possible D gene TRBD1, 6 bases. Germline V gene sequence: CDR1 MNHEY, CDR2 SMNVEV (reference sequence). The CDR3 consists of 14 residues. Trimming took off 7 bases at V and 4 bases at J, with 14 bases between the two ends. CDR3 protein: CASTRTGQYNEQFF. The CDR3 DNA sequence: TGTGCCAGCACCAGAACGGGACAATACAATGAGCAGTTCTTC.

The rearrangement uses TRBV6-1 and TRBJ2-1; 14 bases are shared with TRBD2. The CDR3 length is 14 residues. V dropped 6 bases and J dropped 10; count of bases not matched to a gene: 5. CDR1 and CDR2 (germline): MNHNS, SASEGT. The CDR3: CASRRTSGGREQFF. The CDR3 DNA reads as TGTGCCAGCAGGAGGACTAGCGGGGGGAGGGAGCAGTTCTTC.

The chain recombines TRBV11-2 with TRBJ2-7; TRBD2 aligns across 7 bases. The CDR3 totals 16 residues. CDR1 and CDR2 (germline): SGHAT, FQNNGV. The V and J ends lost 5 bases and 3 bases, in that order; junction bases with no gene match: 13. The CDR3 bases are TGTGCCAGCAGCCCCTTCCCCAGCCGGGGGGACTACGAGCAGTACTTC. Translation: CASSPFPSRGDYEQYF.

This clonotype was counted between two and nine times. CDR3 in DNA: TGCAGTGCTCCAAACCCCGGACGGATGAACACTGAAGCTTTCTTT. Amino acids: CSAPNPGRMNTEAFF. The chain links TRBV20-1 to TRBJ1-1; D is unclear. V lost 5 bases and J 0 bases, leaving 16 bases between the germline ends. The V gene's germline CDR1 is DFQATT and CDR2 SNEGSKA (reference sequence). The CDR3 length is 15 residues.